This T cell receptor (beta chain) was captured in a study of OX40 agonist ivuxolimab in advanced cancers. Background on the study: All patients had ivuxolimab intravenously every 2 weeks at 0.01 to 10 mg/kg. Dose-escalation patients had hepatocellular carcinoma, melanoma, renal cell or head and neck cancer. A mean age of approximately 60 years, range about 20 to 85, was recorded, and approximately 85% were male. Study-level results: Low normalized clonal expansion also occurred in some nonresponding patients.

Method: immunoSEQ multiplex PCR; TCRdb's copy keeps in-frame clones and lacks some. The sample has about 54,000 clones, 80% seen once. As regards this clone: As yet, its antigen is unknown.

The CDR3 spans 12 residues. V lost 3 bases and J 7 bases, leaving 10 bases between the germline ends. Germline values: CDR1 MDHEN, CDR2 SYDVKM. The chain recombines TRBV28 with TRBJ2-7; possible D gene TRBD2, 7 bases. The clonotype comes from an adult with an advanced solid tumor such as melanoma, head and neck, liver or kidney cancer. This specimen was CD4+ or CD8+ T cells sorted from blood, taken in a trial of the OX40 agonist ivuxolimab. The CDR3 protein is CASSLEGGEQYF. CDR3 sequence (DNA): TGTGCCAGCAGTTTGGAGGGGGGGGAGCAGTACTTC.